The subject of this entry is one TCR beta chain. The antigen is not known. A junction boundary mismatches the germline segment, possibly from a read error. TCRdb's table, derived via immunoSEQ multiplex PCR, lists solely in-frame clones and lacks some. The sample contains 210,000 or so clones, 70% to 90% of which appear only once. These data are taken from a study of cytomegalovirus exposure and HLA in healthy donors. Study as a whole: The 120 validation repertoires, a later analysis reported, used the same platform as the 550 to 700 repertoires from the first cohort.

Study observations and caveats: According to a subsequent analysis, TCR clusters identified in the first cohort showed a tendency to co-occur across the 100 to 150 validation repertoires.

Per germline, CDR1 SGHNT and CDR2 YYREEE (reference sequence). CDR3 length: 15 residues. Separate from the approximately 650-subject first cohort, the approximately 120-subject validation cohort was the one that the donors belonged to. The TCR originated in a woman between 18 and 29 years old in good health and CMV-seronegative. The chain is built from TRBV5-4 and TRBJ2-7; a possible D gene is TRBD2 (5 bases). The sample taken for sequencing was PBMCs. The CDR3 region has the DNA TGTGCCAGCAGCGGTGGGGAGACAATCTCCCACGAGCAGTACTTC. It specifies CASSGGETISHEQYF. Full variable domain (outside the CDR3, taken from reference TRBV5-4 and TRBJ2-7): ETGVTQSPTHLIKTRGQQVTLRCSSQSGHNTVSWYQQALGQGPQFIFQYYREEENGRGNFPPRFSGLQFPNYSSELNVNALELDDSALYLCASSGGETISHEQYFGPGTRLTVT.